This T cell receptor beta chain was recorded in a study of regulatory T cells in long-lasting Graves disease. The CDR3 totals 12 residues. Germline V gives CDR1 DFQATT, CDR2 SNEGSKA (reference sequence). Arm-PCR of CDR3 regions and iRepertoire HTBI primers were used to build TCR beta libraries. TCRdb independently ran MiXCR on the multiplex PCR reads; one entry per CDR3 protein. The top ten hold approximately 14% of the sample, which has some 250,000 distinct CDR3 sequences, approximately 20% seen once. This clonotype was observed at least ten times. Time point in this sample: newly diagnosed GD, antithyroid drugs for less than 3 months. The authors made the TCR library using RNA they extracted from PBMCs. EDTA tubes received around 10 milliliters of drawn peripheral blood. This sample also appeared in a second study, on T cells in Graves' hyperthyroidism and ophthalmopathy.

The clonotype originates from a woman aged 25 to 45 with Graves disease. Source: peripheral blood mononuclear cells (PBMCs), taken at new diagnosis, from a patient treated with antithyroid drugs. The V call is TRBV20-1, the J call TRBJ1-1, with 9 bases that match TRBD1. The DNA of the CDR3 is TGCAGCGGACAGGGGTGGGACACTGAAGCTTTCTTT. Translation: CSGQGWDTEAFF.